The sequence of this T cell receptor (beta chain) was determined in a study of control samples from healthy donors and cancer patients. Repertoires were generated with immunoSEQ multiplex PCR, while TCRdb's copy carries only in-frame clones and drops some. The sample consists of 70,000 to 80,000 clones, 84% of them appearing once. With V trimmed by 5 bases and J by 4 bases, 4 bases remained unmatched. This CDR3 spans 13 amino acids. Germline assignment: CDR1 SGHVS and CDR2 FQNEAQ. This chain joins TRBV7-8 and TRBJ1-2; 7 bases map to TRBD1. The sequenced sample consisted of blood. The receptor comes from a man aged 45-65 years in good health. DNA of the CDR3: TGTGCCAGCAGCCCCGGGACAGCCTATGGCTACACCTTC. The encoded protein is CASSPGTAYGYTF.